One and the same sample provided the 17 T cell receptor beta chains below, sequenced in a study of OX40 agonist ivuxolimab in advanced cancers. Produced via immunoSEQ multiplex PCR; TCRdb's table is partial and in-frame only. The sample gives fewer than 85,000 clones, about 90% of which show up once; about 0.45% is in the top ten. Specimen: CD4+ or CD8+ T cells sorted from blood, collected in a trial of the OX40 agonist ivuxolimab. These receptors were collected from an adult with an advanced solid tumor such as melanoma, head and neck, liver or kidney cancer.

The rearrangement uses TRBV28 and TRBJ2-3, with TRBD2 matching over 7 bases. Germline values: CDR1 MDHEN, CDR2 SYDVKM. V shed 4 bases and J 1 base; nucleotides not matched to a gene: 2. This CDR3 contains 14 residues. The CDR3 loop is CASSSGGGTDTQYF. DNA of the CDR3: TGTGCCAGCAGTTCGGGGGGAGGCACAGATACGCAGTATTTT.

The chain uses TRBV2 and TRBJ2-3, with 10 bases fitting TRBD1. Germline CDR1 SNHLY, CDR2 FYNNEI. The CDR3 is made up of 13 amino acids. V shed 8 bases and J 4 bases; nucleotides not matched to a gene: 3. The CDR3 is CASWTGGADTQYF. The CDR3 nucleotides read TGTGCCAGCTGGACAGGGGGGGCAGATACGCAGTATTTT.

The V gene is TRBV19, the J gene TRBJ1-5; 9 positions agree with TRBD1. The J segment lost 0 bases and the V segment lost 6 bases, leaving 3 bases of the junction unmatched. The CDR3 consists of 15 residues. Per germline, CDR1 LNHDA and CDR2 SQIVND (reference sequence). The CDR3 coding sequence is TGTGCCAGTAGCGGGACAGGGCTTAGCAATCAGCCCCAGCATTTT. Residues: CASSGTGLSNQPQHF.

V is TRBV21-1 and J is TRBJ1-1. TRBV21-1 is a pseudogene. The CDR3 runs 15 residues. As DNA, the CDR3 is TGTGCCAGCAGCAAAGCGAGGGCTTTTGGATCTGAAGCTTTCTTT. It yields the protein CASSKARAFGSEAFF.

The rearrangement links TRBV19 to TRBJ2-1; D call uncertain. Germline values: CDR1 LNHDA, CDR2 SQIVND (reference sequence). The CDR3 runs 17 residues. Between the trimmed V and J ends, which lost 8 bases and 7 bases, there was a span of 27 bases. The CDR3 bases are TGTGCCAGTGGCTCAGAATCAGGCTCACCATCAAGAAATGAGCAGTTCTTC. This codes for CASGSESGSPSRNEQFF.

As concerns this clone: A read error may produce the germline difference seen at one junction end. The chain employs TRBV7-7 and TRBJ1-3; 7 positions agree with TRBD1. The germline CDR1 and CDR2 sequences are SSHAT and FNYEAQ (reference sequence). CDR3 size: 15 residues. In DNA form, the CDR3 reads TGTGCTAGCAGCTTTACAGGGGTGCGAGGAAACACCATATATTTT. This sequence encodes CASSFTGVRGNTIYF. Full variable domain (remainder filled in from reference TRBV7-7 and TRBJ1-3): GAGVSQSPRYKVTKRGQDVTLRCDPISSHATLYWYQQALGQGPEFLTYFNYEAQPDKSGLPSDRFSAERPEGSISTLTIQRTEQRDSAMYRCASSFTGVRGNTIYFGEGSWLTVV.

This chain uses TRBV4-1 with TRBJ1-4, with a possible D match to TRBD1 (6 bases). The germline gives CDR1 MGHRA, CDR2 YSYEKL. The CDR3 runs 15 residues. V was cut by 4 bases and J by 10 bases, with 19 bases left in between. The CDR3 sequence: CASSPLVGQRGKLFF. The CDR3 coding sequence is TGCGCCAGCAGCCCCCTGGTTGGACAGCGGGGAAAACTGTTTTTT.

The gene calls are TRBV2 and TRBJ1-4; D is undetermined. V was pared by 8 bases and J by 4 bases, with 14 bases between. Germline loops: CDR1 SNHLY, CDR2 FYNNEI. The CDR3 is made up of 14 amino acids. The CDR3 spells CASRADTNNEKLFF. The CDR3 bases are TGTGCCAGCCGGGCTGACACAAATAATGAAAAACTGTTTTTT.

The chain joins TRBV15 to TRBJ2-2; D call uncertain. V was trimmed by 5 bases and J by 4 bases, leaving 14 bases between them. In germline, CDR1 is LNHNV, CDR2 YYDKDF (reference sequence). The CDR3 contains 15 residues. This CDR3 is CATSARLFLTGELFF. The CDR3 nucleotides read TGTGCCACCAGCGCCCGCCTGTTCCTCACCGGGGAGCTGTTTTTT. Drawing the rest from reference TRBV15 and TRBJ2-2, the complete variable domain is DAMVIQNPRYQVTQFGKPVTLSCSQTLNHNVMYWYQQKSSQAPKLLFHYYDKDFNNEADTPDNFQSRRPNTSFCFLDIRSPGLGDTAMYLCATSARLFLTGELFFGEGSRLTVL.

CDR3 in DNA: TGTGCCAGCAGCGTGGGGGGCTCTGGGGCCAACGTCCTGACTTTC. Its protein is CASSVGGSGANVLTF. This sequence joins TRBV5-4 and TRBJ2-6; a weak D match, TRBD2 (6 bases). Between the trimmed V and J ends, which lost 4 bases and 0 bases, there was a span of 8 bases. The germline V gene encodes CDR1 SGHNT and CDR2 YYREEE (reference sequence). The CDR3 totals 15 residues.

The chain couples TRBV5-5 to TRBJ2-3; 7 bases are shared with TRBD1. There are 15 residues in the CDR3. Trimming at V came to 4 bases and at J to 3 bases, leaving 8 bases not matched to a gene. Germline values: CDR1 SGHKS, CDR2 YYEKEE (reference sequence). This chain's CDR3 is CASSHFDRETDTQYF. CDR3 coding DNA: TGTGCCAGCAGCCATTTTGACAGGGAAACAGATACGCAGTATTTT.

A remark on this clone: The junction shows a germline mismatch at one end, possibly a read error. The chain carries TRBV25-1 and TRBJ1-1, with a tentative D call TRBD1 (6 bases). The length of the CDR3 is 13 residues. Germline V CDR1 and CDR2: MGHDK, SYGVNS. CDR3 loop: CAGSEGGNTEAFF. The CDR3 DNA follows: TGTGCCGGCAGTGAAGGGGGGAACACTGAAGCTTTCTTT.

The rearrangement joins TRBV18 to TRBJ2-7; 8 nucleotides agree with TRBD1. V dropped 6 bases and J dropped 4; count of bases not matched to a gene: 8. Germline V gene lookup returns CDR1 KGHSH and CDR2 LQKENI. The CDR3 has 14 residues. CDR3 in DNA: TGTGCCAGCTCGCCGGGACAGGCGTTATACGAGCAGTACTTC. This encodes CASSPGQALYEQYF.

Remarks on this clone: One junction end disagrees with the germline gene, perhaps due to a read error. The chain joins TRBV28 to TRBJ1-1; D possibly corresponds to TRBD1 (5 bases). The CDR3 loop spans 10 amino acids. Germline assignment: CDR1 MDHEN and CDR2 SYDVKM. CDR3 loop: CASGSGQRIF. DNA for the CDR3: TGTGCCAGCGGTTCGGGGCAGCGCATCTTT.

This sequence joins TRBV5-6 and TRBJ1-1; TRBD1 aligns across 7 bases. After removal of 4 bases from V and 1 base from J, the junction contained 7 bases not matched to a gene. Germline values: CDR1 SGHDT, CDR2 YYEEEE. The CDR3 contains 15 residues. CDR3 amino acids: CASSLYRGENTEAFF. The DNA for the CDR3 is TGTGCCAGCAGCCTGTACAGGGGAGAGAACACTGAAGCTTTCTTT.

CDR3 loop: CASSVGSSGNTIYF. The CDR3 nucleotides read TGTGCCAGCAGCGTAGGCAGCTCGGGAAACACCATATATTTT. The chain carries TRBV9 and TRBJ1-3; no reliable D call. The germline CDR1 and CDR2 sequences are SGDLS and YYNGEE. This CDR3 spans 14 amino acids. The germline V and J ends were trimmed by 0 bases and 4 bases, with 8 bases remaining between them. Supplemented by reference TRBV9 and TRBJ1-3, the full variable domain reads DSGVTQTPKHLITATGQRVTLRCSPRSGDLSVYWYQQSLDQGLQFLIQYYNGEERAKGNILERFSAQQFPDLHSELNLSSLELGDSALYFCASSVGSSGNTIYFGEGSWLTVV.

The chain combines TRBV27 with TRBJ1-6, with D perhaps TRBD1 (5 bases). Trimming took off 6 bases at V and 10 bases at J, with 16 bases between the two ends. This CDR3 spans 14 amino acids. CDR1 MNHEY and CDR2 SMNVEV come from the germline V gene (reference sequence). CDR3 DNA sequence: TGTGCCAGCAGCACTCTCGGGGGAAGCTCACCCCTCCACTTT. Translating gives CASSTLGGSSPLHF.